A single sample is the source of the 22 T cell receptor beta chains below, sequenced in a study of OX40 agonist ivuxolimab in advanced cancers. TCRdb keeps only in-frame clones here, not all; method: immunoSEQ multiplex PCR. The table has 58,000 or so clones, around 81% seen once; the top ten hold about 4.7%. The sample was CD4+ or CD8+ T cells sorted from blood, taken in a trial of the OX40 agonist ivuxolimab. These receptor sequences come from an adult with an advanced solid tumor such as melanoma, head and neck, liver or kidney cancer.

This chain's CDR3 is CASSVGQDYGYTF. CDR3 bases: TGTGCCAGCAGTGTTGGACAAGACTATGGCTACACCTTC. The V gene is TRBV28, the J gene TRBJ1-2; D might be TRBD1 (5 bases). The V end lost 5 bases, the J end lost 3 bases, and 10 bases lay between the germline ends. Germline lookup yields CDR1 MDHEN and CDR2 SYDVKM. This CDR3 has 13 amino acids.

The rearrangement links TRBV28 to TRBJ2-6; D may be TRBD2 (5 bases). CDR1 is MDHEN and CDR2 is SYDVKM in the germline V gene. V was shortened by 5 bases and J by 2 bases, with 7 bases between the two germline ends. The CDR3 is made up of 14 amino acids. The CDR3 DNA reads TGTGCCAGCAGTGAGGGAACTGGGGCCAACGTCCTGACTTTC. Protein: CASSEGTGANVLTF.

Notes on this clone: The junction does not match germline at one end; this may be a read error. This rearrangement joins TRBV7-7 to TRBJ2-3; no reliable D call. This CDR3 spans 13 amino acids. Per the germline V gene, CDR1 is SSHAT and CDR2 is FNYEAQ (reference sequence). The CDR3 nucleotides read TGTGCTAGCAGCATGGCTGGGGCAGATACGCAGTATTTT. Its translation: CASSMAGADTQYF.

The J gene is TRBJ2-1, the V gene TRBV27; D is perhaps TRBD1 or TRBD2 (5 bases each). The V end was cut by 2 bases, the J end by 2 bases, with 16 bases between. The CDR3 consists of 17 residues. The germline V gene encodes CDR1 MNHEY and CDR2 SMNVEV (reference sequence). The CDR3 region is CASSLRGGRATYNEQFF. CDR3 bases: TGTGCCAGCAGTTTAAGGGGTGGGCGGGCAACCTACAATGAGCAGTTCTTC.

In its sample, this clone ranks as medium-sized. This sequence joins TRBV7-8 and TRBJ2-7, with D maybe TRBD1 (6 bases). CDR1 and CDR2 from the germline V gene are SGHVS and FQNEAQ. This CDR3 comprises 15 residues. The V and J ends lost 2 bases and 0 bases respectively, with 11 bases between them. In DNA, the CDR3 is TGTGCCAGCAGCTTAACTAGACAGGACTCCTACGAGCAGTACTTC. As protein: CASSLTRQDSYEQYF. The full variable domain, its missing parts supplied by reference TRBV7-8 and TRBJ2-7, is GAGVSQSPRYKVAKRGQDVALRCDPISGHVSLFWYQQALGQGPEFLTYFQNEAQLDKSGLPSDRFFAERPEGSVSTLKIQRTQQEDSAVYLCASSLTRQDSYEQYFGPGTRLTVT.

This clone is judged medium-sized. The V and J genes are TRBV2 and TRBJ1-5, with D perhaps TRBD1 (6 bases). The CDR3 covers 15 residues. V lost 3 bases to trimming and J lost 7 bases, with 16 bases between them. CDR1 is SNHLY, CDR2 FYNNEI, per germline. The CDR3 nucleotides are TGTGCCAGCAGTGAGGACAGAGGGGTTTGGCAGCCCCAGCATTTT. It yields the protein CASSEDRGVWQPQHF.

V gene TRBV5-4 combines with J gene TRBJ2-2; D is possibly TRBD1 (5 bases). V dropped 0 bases and J dropped 0 bases, with 9 bases sitting between them. In germline, CDR1 is SGHNT, CDR2 YYREEE (reference sequence). The CDR3 sequence is 16 residues long. CDR3 bases: TGTGCCAGCAGCTTGGAGCAGGGCACGAACACCGGGGAGCTGTTTTTT. Its translation: CASSLEQGTNTGELFF.

The chain employs TRBV5-1 and TRBJ2-1; TRBD2 agrees at 9 bases. There are 15 residues in the CDR3. From germline, CDR1 is SGHRS and CDR2 YFSETQ. Trimming removed 2 bases from V and 3 bases from J; junction bases left unmatched: 3. The CDR3 is CASSFSGGIYNEQFF. The CDR3 bases are TGCGCCAGCAGCTTTAGCGGGGGAATCTACAATGAGCAGTTCTTC.

This clone was seen just once. V and J are TRBV28 and TRBJ1-5; the D gene is possibly TRBD1 (5 bases). Per germline, CDR1 MDHEN and CDR2 SYDVKM. This CDR3 has 14 residues. Deletions cut 8 bases from V and 0 bases from J, with 11 bases between. DNA of the CDR3: TGTGCCAGCCAGTTGGGGGGTAGCAATCAGCCCCAGCATTTT. Translation: CASQLGGSNQPQHF.

CDR3 bases: TGTGCCAGCAAAACCCAAGCGGGAGAACCCTACGAGCAGTACTTC. It is translated as CASKTQAGEPYEQYF. The V and J genes are TRBV6-5 and TRBJ2-7, with TRBD2 matching over 8 bases. V was pared by 7 bases and J by 2 bases, with 10 bases of the junction left unmatched. CDR3 size: 15 residues. The germline gives CDR1 MNHEY, CDR2 SVGAGI.

The V call is TRBV6-4, the J call TRBJ1-6; D might be TRBD1 (5 bases). Trimming removed 6 bases at V and 9 bases at J, with 18 bases between. Germline V CDR1 and CDR2: MRHNA, SNTAGT. The CDR3 is 15 amino acids. The chain's CDR3 is CASSPRGGEGSPLHF. Here the CDR3 DNA reads TGTGCCAGCAGCCCCCGGGGAGGGGAGGGTTCACCCCTCCACTTT.

The chain recombines TRBV5-4 with TRBJ2-7; 8 nucleotides agree with TRBD1. Trimming at V came to 3 bases and at J to 5 bases, leaving 7 bases not matched to a gene. Per the germline V gene, CDR1 is SGHNT and CDR2 is YYREEE (reference sequence). The length of the CDR3 is 14 residues. CDR3 bases: TGTGCCAGCAGCTCGATGACAGGGGACAACGAGCAGTACTTC. Translation: CASSSMTGDNEQYF.

This chain uses TRBV28 with TRBJ1-4; 8 nucleotides align to TRBD1. Germline trimming cut 5 bases from V and 6 bases from J; bases unmatched to any gene: 14. The CDR3 is 17 amino acids. Germline V gene data show CDR1 as MDHEN and CDR2 as SYDVKM. In DNA, the CDR3 is TGTGCCAGCAGTCTATATAACCGCCAGGGGGCATATGAAAAACTGTTTTTT. This encodes CASSLYNRQGAYEKLFF.

This sequence joins TRBV28 and TRBJ2-3, with a possible D match to TRBD2 (5 bases). V lost 2 bases and J 2 bases, leaving 17 bases between the germline ends. The CDR3 length is 17 residues. Germline CDR1 is MDHEN and CDR2 is SYDVKM. CDR3 coding DNA: TGTGCCAGCAGTTTACCGGCGGGCCGGAGGATCACAGATACGCAGTATTTT. It translates to CASSLPAGRRITDTQYF. Using reference TRBV28 and TRBJ2-3 for the parts outside the CDR3, the full variable domain is DVKVTQSSRYLVKRTGEKVFLECVQDMDHENMFWYRQDPGLGLRLIYFSYDVKMKEKGDIPEGYSVSREKKERFSLILESASTNQTSMYLCASSLPAGRRITDTQYFGPGTRLTVL.

The V and J genes are TRBV25-1 and TRBJ1-6, with 11 bases matching TRBD1. The CDR3 spans 14 residues. Germline V CDR1 and CDR2: MGHDK, SYGVNS. Losses at the gene ends were 7 bases for V and 7 bases for J; bases not matched to a gene: 3. As DNA, the CDR3 is TGTGCCAGCAACGGACAGGGGGCGAATTCACCCCTCCACTTT. Its protein product is CASNGQGANSPLHF.

This clone was counted between two and nine times. The chain links TRBV27 to TRBJ2-2, with 9 bases matching TRBD1. Germline V CDR1 and CDR2: MNHEY, SMNVEV (reference sequence). This CDR3 comprises 14 residues. V shed 6 bases and J 7 bases; nucleotides not matched to a gene: 6. CDR3 loop: CASRRQGVGGELFF. The CDR3 nucleotides read TGTGCCAGCAGAAGACAGGGGGTTGGCGGGGAGCTGTTTTTT.

The rearrangement joins TRBV28 to TRBJ1-2, with a tentative D call TRBD1 (6 bases). V was clipped by 3 bases and J by 3 bases, with 17 bases between them. CDR1 MDHEN and CDR2 SYDVKM come from the germline V gene. This CDR3 is 16 amino acids long. DNA for the CDR3: TGTGCCAGCAGTTTCCCCGGTGGGCAGGGGTACTATGGCTACACCTTC. Protein: CASSFPGGQGYYGYTF.

This clone is classed as medium-sized. The chain couples TRBV5-1 to TRBJ2-2, with 10 bases fitting TRBD1. The CDR3 consists of 14 residues. With V trimmed by 4 bases and J by 7 bases, 4 bases remained unmatched. The germline gives CDR1 SGHRS, CDR2 YFSETQ. The CDR3 DNA reads TGCGCCAGCAGCGGCGGGACAGGGGACGGGGAGCTGTTTTTT. Translation gives CASSGGTGDGELFF. Combining the CDR3 with reference TRBV5-1 and TRBJ2-2 gives the whole variable domain KAGVTQTPRYLIKTRGQQVTLSCSPISGHRSVSWYQQTPGQGLQFLFEYFSETQRNKGNFPGRFSGRQFSNSRSEMNVSTLELGDSALYLCASSGGTGDGELFFGEGSRLTVL.

The chain recombines TRBV30 with TRBJ2-3, with no clear D. Germline-derived CDR1 and CDR2 are GTSNPN and SVGIG (reference sequence). V was cut by 3 bases and J by 9 bases, with 13 bases left in between. The CDR3 spans 12 residues. The CDR3 region has the DNA TGTGCCTGGAGCCCCTCCGCCGGGACGCAGTATTTT. It encodes CAWSPSAGTQYF.

CDR3: CASSSLTGPLSDTQYF. The CDR3 DNA sequence: TGTGCCAGCAGCTCCCTGACAGGCCCGCTCTCAGATACGCAGTATTTT. V is TRBV7-9 and J is TRBJ2-3; TRBD1 is a possible D gene (6 bases). The CDR3 has 16 amino acids. Germline V gene lookup returns CDR1 SEHNR and CDR2 FQNEAQ (reference sequence). Between the trimmed V and J ends, which lost 4 bases and 4 bases, there was a span of 18 bases.

The chain couples TRBV27 to TRBJ1-2; D unresolved. Germline loops: CDR1 MNHEY, CDR2 SMNVEV (reference sequence). Trimming shortened V by 4 bases and J by 4 bases, and 13 bases separated the two germline ends. There are 14 residues in the CDR3. The CDR3 region is CASSSFVGGYGYTF. CDR3 bases: TGTGCCAGCAGTTCCTTTGTCGGCGGCTATGGCTACACCTTC.

The gene calls are TRBV6-6 and TRBJ1-2, with D tentatively TRBD1 (6 bases). Germline loops: CDR1 MNHNY, CDR2 SVGAGI (reference sequence). CDR3 length: 15 residues. V was clipped by 6 bases and J by 7 bases, with 21 bases between them. CDR3 bases: TGTGCCAGCAGCCCGCGGGGCGAGGGGGGGGGTGGCTACACCTTC. It encodes CASSPRGEGGGGYTF.